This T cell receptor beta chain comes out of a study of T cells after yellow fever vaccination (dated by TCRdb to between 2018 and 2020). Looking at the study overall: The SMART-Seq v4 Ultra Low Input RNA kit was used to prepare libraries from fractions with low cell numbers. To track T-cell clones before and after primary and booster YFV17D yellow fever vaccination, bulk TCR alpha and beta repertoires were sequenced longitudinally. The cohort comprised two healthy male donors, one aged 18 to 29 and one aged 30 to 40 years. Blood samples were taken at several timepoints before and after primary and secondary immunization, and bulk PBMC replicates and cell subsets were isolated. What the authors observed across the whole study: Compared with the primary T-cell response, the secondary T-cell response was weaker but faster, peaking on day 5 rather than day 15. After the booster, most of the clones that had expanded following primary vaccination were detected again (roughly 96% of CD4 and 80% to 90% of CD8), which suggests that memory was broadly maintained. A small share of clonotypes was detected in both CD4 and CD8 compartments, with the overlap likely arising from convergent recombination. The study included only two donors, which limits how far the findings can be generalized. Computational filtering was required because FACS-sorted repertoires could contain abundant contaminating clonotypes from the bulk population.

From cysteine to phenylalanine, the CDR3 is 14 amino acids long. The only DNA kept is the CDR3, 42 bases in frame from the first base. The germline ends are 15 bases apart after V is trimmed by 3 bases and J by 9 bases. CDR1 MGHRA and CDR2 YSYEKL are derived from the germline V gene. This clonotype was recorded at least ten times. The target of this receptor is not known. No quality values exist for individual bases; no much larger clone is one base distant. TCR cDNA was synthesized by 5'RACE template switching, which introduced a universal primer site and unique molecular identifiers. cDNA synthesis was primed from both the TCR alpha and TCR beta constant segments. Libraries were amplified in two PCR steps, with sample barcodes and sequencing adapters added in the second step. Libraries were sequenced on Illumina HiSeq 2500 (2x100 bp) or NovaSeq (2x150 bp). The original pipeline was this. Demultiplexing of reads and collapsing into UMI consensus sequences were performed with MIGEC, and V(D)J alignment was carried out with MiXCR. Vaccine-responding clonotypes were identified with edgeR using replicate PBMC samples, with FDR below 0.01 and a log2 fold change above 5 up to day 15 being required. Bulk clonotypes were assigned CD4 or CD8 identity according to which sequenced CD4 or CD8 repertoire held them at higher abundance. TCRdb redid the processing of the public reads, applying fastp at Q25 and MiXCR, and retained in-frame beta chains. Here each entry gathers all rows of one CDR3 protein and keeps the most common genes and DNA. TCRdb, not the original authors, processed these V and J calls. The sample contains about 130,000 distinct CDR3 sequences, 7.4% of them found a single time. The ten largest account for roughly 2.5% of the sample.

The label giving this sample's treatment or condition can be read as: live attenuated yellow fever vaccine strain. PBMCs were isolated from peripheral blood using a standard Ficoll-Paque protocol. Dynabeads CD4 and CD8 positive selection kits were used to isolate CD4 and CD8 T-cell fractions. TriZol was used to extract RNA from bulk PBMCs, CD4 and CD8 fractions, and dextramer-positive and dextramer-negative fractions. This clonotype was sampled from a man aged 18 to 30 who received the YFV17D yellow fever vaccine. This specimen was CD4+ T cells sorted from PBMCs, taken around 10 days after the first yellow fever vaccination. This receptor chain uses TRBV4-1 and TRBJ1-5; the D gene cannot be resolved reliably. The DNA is TGCGCCAGCAGCCATCCTACAGCGGGGTGGCCCCAGCATTTT. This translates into CASSHPTAGWPQHF.